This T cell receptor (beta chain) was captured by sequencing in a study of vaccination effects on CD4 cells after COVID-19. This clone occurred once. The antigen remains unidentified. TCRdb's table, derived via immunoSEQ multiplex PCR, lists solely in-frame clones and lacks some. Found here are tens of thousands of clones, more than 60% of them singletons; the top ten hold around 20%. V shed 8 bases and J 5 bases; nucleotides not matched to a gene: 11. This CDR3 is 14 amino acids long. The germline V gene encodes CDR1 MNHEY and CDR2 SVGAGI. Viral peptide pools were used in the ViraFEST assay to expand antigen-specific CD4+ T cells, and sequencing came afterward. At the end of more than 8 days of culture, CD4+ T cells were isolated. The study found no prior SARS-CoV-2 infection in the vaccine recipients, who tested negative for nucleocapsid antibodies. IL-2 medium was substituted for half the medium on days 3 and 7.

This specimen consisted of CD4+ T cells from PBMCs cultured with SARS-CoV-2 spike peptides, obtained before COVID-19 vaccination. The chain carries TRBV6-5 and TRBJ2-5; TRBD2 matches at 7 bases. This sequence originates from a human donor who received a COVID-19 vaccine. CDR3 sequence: CASSKTQRGETQYF. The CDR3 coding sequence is TGTGCCAGCTCCAAGACCCAGCGGGGCGAGACCCAGTACTTC.